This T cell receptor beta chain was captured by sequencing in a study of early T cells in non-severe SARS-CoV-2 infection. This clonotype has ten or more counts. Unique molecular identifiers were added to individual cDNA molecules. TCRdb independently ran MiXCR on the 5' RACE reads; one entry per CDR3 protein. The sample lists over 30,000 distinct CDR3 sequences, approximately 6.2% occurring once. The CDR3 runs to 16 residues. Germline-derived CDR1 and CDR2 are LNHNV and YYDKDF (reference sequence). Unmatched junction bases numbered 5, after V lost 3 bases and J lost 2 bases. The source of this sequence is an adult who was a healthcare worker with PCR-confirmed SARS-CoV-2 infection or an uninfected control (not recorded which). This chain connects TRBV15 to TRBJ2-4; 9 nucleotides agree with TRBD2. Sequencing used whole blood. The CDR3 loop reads CATSSRLAGTKNIQYF. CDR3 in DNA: TGTGCCACCAGCAGTCGGCTAGCGGGAACCAAAAACATTCAGTACTTC. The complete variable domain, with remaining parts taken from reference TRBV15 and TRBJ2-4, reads DAMVIQNPRYQVTQFGKPVTLSCSQTLNHNVMYWYQQKSSQAPKLLFHYYDKDFNNEADTPDNFQSRRPNTSFCFLDIRSPGLGDTAMYLCATSSRLAGTKNIQYFGAGTRLSVL.